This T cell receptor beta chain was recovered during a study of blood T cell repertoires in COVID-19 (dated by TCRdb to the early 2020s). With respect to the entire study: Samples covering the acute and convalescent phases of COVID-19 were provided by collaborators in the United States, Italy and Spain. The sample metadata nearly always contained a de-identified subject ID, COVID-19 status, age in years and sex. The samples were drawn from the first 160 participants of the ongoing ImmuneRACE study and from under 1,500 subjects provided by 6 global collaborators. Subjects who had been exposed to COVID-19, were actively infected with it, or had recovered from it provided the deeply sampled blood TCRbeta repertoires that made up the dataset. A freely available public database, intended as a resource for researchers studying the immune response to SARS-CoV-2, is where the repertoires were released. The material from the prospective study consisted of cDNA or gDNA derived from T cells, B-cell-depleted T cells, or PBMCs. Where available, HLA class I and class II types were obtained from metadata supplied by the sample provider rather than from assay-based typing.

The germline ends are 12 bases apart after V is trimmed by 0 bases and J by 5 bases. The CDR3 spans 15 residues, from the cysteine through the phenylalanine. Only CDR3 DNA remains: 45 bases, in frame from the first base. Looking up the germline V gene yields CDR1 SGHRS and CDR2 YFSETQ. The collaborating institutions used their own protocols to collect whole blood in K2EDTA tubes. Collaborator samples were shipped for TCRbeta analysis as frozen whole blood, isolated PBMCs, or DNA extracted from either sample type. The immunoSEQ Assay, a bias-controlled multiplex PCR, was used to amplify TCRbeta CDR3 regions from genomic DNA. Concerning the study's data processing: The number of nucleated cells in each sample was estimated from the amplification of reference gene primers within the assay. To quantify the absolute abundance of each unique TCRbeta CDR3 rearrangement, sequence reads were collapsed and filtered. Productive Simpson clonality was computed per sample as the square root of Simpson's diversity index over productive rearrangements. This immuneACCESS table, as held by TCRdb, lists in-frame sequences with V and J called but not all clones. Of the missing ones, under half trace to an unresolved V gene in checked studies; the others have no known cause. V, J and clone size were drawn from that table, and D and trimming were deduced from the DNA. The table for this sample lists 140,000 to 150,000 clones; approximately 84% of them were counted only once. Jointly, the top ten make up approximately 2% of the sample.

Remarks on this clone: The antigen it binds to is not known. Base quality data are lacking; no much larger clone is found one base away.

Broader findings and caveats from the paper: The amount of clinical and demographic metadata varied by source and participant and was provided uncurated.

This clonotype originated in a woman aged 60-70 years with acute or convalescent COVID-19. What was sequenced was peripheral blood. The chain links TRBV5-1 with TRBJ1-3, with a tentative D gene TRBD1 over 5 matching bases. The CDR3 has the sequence CASSLADNQRNTIYF. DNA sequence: TGCGCCAGCAGCTTGGCGGACAATCAAAGAAACACCATATATTTT.